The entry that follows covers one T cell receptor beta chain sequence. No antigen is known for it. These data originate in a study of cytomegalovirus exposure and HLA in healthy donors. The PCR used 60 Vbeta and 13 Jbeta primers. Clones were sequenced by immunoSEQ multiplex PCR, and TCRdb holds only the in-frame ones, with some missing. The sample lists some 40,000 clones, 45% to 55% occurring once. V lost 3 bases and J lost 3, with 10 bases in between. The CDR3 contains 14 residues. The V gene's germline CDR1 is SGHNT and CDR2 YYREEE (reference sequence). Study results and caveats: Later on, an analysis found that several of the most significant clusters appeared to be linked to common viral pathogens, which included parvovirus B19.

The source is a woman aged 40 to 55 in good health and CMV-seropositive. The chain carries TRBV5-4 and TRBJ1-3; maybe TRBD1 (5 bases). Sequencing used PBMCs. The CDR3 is CASSYPQGGNTIYF. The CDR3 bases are TGTGCCAGCAGCTATCCTCAGGGTGGAAACACCATATATTTT.